The clone carrying this T cell receptor (beta chain) was counted only a few times. Its target is unknown. This sample is part of a study of blood T cells in healthy people across ages. On the study more broadly: In model experiments, template switching was able to capture about one barcoded beta molecule for every two T cells that were present. Findings and limits, study-wide: The study lacked donor CMV status, which possibly confounded expanded clonotype changes. Samples with more naive T cells showed higher observed beta diversity.

This CDR3 contains 12 residues. V lost 6 bases and J lost 7; bases outside the gene matches: 3. CDR1 and CDR2 from the germline V gene are LNHDA and SQIVND (reference sequence). PCR was performed a second time for roughly 7 to 12 cycles using a sample-barcoded 5' primer and a J-beta primer mix. Each of the cDNA molecules was tagged by a template-switch adaptor with 12 random nucleotides. Via MiXCR, TCRdb re-called the 5' RACE reads, giving one row per CDR3 protein. The sample holds about 1.1 million distinct CDR3 sequences, approximately 38% seen once. V gene TRBV19 combines with J gene TRBJ1-5; 7 bases are shared with TRBD1. Sample: blood. The clonotype was recovered from a man in his late teens or twenties in good health. This chain's CDR3 is CASRRQGQPQHF. CDR3 coding DNA: TGTGCCAGTAGGAGACAGGGCCAGCCCCAGCATTTT. The whole variable domain, filled in from reference TRBV19 and TRBJ1-5, reads DGGITQSPKYLFRKEGQNVTLSCEQNLNHDAMYWYRQDPGQGLRLIYYSQIVNDFQKGDIAEGYSVSREKKESFPLTVTSAQKNPTAFYLCASRRQGQPQHFGDGTRLSIL.